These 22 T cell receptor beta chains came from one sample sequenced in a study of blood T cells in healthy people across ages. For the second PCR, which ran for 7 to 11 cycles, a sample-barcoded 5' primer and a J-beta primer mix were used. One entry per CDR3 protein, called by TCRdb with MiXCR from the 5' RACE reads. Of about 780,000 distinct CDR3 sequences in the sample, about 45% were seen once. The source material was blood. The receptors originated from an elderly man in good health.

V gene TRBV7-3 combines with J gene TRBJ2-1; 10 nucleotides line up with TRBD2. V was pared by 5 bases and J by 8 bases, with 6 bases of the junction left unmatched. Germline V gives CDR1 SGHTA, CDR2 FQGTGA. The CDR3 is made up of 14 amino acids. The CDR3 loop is CASSVSSGSHEQFF. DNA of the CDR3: TGTGCCAGCAGCGTATCTAGCGGGAGCCATGAGCAGTTCTTC.

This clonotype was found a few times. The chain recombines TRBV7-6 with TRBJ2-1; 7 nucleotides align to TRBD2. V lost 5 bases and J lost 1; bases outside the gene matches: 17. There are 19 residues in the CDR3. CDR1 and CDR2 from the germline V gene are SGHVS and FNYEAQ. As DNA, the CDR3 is TGTGCCAGCAGCATGGGGATAGCGGGCCCCTCGACTTCCTACAATGAGCAGTTCTTC. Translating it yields CASSMGIAGPSTSYNEQFF. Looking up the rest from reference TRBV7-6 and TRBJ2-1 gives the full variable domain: GAGVSQSPRYKVTKRGQDVALRCDPISGHVSLYWYRQALGQGPEFLTYFNYEAQQDKSGLPNDRFSAERPEGSISTLTIQRTEQRDSAMYRCASSMGIAGPSTSYNEQFFGPGTRLTVL.

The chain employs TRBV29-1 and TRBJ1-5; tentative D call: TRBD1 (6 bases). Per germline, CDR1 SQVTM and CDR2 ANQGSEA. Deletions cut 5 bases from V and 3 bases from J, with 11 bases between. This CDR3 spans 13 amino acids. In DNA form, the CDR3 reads TGCAGCGTTCGGGACAACTACAATCAGCCCCAGCATTTT. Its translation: CSVRDNYNQPQHF.

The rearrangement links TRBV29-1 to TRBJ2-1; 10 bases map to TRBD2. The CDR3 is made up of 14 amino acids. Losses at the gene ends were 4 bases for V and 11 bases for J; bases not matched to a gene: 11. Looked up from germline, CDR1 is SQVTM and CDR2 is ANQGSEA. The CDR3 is CSVGAAGGPGKQFF. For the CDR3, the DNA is TGCAGCGTTGGAGCAGCGGGAGGGCCGGGTAAGCAGTTCTTC.

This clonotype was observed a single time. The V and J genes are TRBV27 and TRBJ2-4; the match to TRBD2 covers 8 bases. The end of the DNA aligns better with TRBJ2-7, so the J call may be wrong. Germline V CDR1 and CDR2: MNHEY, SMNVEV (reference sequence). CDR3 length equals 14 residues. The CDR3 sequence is CASSFNGRDYEQYF. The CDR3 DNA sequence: TGTGCCAGCAGTTTTAACGGGAGGGACTACGAGCAGTACTTC.

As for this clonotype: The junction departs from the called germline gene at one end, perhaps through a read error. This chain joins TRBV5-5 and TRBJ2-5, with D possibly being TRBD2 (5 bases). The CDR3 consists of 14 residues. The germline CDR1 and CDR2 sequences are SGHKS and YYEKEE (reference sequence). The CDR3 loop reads CAGSPDLKKETQYF. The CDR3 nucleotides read TGTGCCGGCAGCCCGGACTTAAAGAAAGAGACCCAGTACTTC.

CDR3 sequence: CASSLSAGNNEQFF. As DNA, the CDR3 is TGCGCCAGCAGCTTGTCGGCTGGTAACAATGAGCAGTTCTTC. The chain uses TRBV5-1 and TRBJ2-1; D not resolved. The CDR3 runs to 14 residues. Germline assignment: CDR1 SGHRS and CDR2 YFSETQ. Trimming took 1 base from V and 5 from J, leaving 10 bases between them.

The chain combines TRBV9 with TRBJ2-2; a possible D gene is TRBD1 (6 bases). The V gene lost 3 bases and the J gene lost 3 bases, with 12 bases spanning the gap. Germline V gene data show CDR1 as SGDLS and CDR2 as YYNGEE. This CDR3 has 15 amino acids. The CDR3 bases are TGTGCCAGCAGCGCTGTAAAGGGGGACACCGGGGAGCTGTTTTTT. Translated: CASSAVKGDTGELFF.

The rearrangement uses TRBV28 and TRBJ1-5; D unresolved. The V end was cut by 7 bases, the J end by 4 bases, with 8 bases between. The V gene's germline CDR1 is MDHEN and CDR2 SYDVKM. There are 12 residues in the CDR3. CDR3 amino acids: CASKISNQPQHF. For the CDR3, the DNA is TGTGCCAGCAAGATTAGTAATCAGCCCCAGCATTTT. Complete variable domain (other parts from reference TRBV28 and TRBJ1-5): DVKVTQSSRYLVKRTGEKVFLECVQDMDHENMFWYRQDPGLGLRLIYFSYDVKMKEKGDIPEGYSVSREKKERFSLILESASTNQTSMYLCASKISNQPQHFGDGTRLSIL.

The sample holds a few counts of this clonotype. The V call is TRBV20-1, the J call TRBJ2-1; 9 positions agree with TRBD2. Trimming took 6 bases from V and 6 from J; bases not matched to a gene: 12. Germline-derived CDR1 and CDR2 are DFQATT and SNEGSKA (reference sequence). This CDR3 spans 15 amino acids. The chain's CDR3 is CSASAPSGERNEQFF. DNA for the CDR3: TGCAGTGCCTCCGCCCCTAGCGGGGAGCGCAATGAGCAGTTCTTC.

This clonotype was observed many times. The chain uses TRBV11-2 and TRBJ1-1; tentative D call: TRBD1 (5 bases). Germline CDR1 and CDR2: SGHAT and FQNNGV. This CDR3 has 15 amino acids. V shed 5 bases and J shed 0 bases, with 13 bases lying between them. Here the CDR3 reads CASSISGTMNTEAFF. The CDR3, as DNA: TGTGCCAGCAGCATTTCCGGGACGATGAACACTGAAGCTTTCTTT.

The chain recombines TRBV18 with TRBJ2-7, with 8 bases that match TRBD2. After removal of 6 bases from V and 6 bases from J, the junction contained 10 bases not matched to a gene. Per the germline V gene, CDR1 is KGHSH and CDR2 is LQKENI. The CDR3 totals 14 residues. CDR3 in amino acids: CASSSRAGVPEQYF. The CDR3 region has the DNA TGTGCCAGCTCCTCCAGAGCGGGAGTCCCCGAGCAGTACTTC.

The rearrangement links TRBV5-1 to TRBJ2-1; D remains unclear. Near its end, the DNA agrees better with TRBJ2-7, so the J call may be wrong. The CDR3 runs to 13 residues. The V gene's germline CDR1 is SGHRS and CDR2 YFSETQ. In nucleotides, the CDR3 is TGCGCCAGCAGCTTGGCCTCGACTTACGAGCAGTACTTC. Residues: CASSLASTYEQYF.

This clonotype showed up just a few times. This CDR3 is CASRSGQGGSYNEQFF. In nucleotides, the CDR3 is TGTGCCAGCAGGTCGGGACAGGGGGGATCCTACAATGAGCAGTTCTTC. The chain uses TRBV28 and TRBJ2-1, with TRBD1 matching over 11 bases. CDR1 is MDHEN, CDR2 SYDVKM, per germline. The CDR3 totals 16 residues. V lost 6 bases, J lost 1 base, and 5 bases stayed unmatched.

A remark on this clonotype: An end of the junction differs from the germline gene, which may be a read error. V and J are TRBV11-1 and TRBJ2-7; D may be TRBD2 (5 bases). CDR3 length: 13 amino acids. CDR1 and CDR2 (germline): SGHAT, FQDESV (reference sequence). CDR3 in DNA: TGTGCCGGCAGCCCAGGACTGACCTACGAGCAGTACTTC. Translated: CAGSPGLTYEQYF.

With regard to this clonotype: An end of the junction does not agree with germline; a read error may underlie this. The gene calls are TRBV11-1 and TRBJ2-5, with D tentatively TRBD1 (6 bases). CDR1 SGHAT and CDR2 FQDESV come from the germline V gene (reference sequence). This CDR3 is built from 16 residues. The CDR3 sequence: CASSVARGPPQETQYF. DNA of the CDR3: TGTGCCAGCAGCGTAGCCAGGGGACCACCCCAAGAGACCCAGTACTTC.

The CDR3 DNA sequence: TGCAGCGTTGGGGAGATAGCCAAAAACATTCAGTACTTC. Translated, it gives CSVGEIAKNIQYF. V is TRBV29-1 and J is TRBJ2-4, with D perhaps matching TRBD2 (5 bases). Trimming left V 4 bases short and J 0 bases short, with 7 bases between. CDR1 is SQVTM and CDR2 is ANQGSEA in the germline V gene. This CDR3 is 13 amino acids long. Combining the CDR3 with reference TRBV29-1 and TRBJ2-4 gives the whole variable domain SAVISQKPSRDICQRGTSLTIQCQVDSQVTMMFWYRQQPGQSLTLIATANQGSEATYESGFVIDKFPISRPNLTFSTLTVSNMSPEDSSIYLCSVGEIAKNIQYFGAGTRLSVL.

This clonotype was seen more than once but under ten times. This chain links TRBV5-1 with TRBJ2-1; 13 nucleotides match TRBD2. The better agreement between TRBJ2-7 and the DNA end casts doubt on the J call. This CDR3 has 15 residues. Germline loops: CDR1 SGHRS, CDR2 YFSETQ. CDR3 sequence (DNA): TGCGCCAGCAGCTTCGGGACTAGCGGGGACAATGAGCAGTACTTC. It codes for CASSFGTSGDNEQYF.

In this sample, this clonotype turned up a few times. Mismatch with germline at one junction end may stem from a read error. In DNA form, the CDR3 reads TGTGCCAGCAGTTTAGGCGGGGACAATCAGCCCCAGCATTTT. Translating it yields CASSLGGDNQPQHF. The V gene is TRBV7-9, the J gene TRBJ1-5; no firm D call. Germline CDR1 reads SEHNR; CDR2 reads FQNEAQ (reference sequence). CDR3 length equals 14 residues.

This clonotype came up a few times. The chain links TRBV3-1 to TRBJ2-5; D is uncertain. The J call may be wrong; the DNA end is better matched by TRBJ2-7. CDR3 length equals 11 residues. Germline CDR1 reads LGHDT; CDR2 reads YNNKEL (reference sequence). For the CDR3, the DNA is TGTGCCAGCAGCTCCCCCGCCGAGCAGTACTTC. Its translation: CASSSPAEQYF.

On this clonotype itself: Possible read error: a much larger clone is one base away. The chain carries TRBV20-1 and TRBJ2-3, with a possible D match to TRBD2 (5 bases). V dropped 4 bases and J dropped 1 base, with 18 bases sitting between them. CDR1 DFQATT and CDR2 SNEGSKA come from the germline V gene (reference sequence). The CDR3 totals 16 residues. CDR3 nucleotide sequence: TGCAGTGCTACCTCCTCGCGGACTGGCGGCACAGATACGCAGTATTTT. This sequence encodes CSATSSRTGGTDTQYF.

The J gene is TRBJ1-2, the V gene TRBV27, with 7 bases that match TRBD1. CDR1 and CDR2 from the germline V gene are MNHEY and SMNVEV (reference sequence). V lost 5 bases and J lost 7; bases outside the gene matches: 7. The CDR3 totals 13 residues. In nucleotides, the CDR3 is TGTGCCAGCAGTGACACGACAGGGATTGGCTACACCTTC. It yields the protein CASSDTTGIGYTF.